These 25 T cell receptor beta chains came from one sample sequenced in a study of blood T cells in healthy people across ages. Alongside a J-beta primer mix, a sample-barcoded 5' primer served in a second PCR lasting roughly 7 to 11 cycles. One entry per CDR3 protein, called by TCRdb with MiXCR from the 5' RACE reads. In the table there are fewer than 1,000,000 distinct CDR3 sequences, 44% of which are singletons. The sample was blood. The receptor set was obtained from a man aged 60 to 75 in good health.

The genes are TRBV5-1 and TRBJ2-7; no definite D call. CDR1 and CDR2 from the germline V gene are SGHRS and YFSETQ. The CDR3 consists of 14 residues. Trimming pared 1 base from V and 0 bases from J, leaving 8 bases between. The CDR3 spells CASSLPTNSYEQYF. DNA of the CDR3: TGCGCCAGCAGCTTGCCCACCAACTCCTACGAGCAGTACTTC.

The rearrangement uses TRBV6-2 or TRBV6-3 and TRBJ2-7; 7 bases map to TRBD1. Germline V lookup: CDR1 MNHEY, CDR2 SVGEGT. After removal of 6 bases from V and 3 bases from J, the junction contained 2 bases not matched to a gene. The CDR3 has 12 amino acids. The DNA for the CDR3 is TGTGCCAGCAGCGACAGGGACTACGAGCAGTACTTC. It specifies CASSDRDYEQYF.

The chain couples TRBV9 to TRBJ1-2, with 11 bases lining up with TRBD1. Germline trimming cut 3 bases from V and 4 bases from J; bases unmatched to any gene: 8. The CDR3 totals 16 residues. Germline V gene lookup returns CDR1 SGDLS and CDR2 YYNGEE. CDR3 coding DNA: TGTGCCAGCAGCGGATCCGGGACAGGGGGAGGCTATGGCTACACCTTC. As protein: CASSGSGTGGGYGYTF.

As for this clonotype: Sequence at one end of the junction differs from germline and may be a read error. The chain links TRBV24-1 to TRBJ1-2; D unresolved. Germline V gives CDR1 KGHDR, CDR2 SFDVKD. The CDR3 consists of 17 residues. The CDR3 reads CATRGRSHHTPNYDYTF. For the CDR3, the DNA is TGTGCCACCAGAGGTCGGAGCCATCATACCCCTAACTATGACTACACCTTC.

This clonotype was observed a handful of times. The chain employs TRBV18 and TRBJ1-2; D unresolved. V was clipped by 1 base and J by 3 bases, with 15 bases between them. Germline CDR1 is KGHSH and CDR2 is LQKENI. CDR3 length: 16 amino acids. CDR3 loop: CASSPLISTVDYGYTF. The CDR3 DNA reads TGTGCCAGCTCACCACTAATTTCGACTGTCGACTATGGCTACACCTTC.

Points on this clonotype: Mismatch with germline at one junction end may stem from a read error. The V and J genes are TRBV28 and TRBJ2-4; 9 nucleotides agree with TRBD1. The V gene's germline CDR1 is MDHEN and CDR2 SYDVKM. This CDR3 contains 17 residues. The CDR3 coding sequence is TGTGCCAGCAGGTCTAACAGGGGGCCCGAAGCCAAAAACATTCGGTACTTC. The encoded protein is CASRSNRGPEAKNIRYF.

The chain combines TRBV7-9 with TRBJ2-1; 11 bases fit TRBD2. J lost 4 bases, V lost 5 bases, and 4 bases had no gene match. This CDR3 is 15 amino acids long. The germline gives CDR1 SEHNR, CDR2 FQNEAQ (reference sequence). The DNA for the CDR3 is TGTGCCAGCAGCGCGACTAGCGGGGATTACAATGAGCAGTTCTTC. It is translated as CASSATSGDYNEQFF.

This clonotype was detected only a few times. The chain has TRBV30 and TRBJ2-5; TRBD1 agrees at 9 bases. Looked up from germline, CDR1 is GTSNPN and CDR2 is SVGIG (reference sequence). This CDR3 has 14 residues. After removal of 3 bases from V and 13 bases from J, the junction contained 15 bases not matched to a gene. CDR3 nucleotide sequence: TGTGCCTGGAGAGGCTCGACCGGGACAGGGTTTACGTACTTC. It codes for CAWRGSTGTGFTYF.

The chain joins TRBV9 to TRBJ1-1; no definite D call. CDR3 length: 13 amino acids. Germline CDR1 reads SGDLS; CDR2 reads YYNGEE. Between the trimmed V and J ends, which lost 2 bases and 3 bases, there was a span of 8 bases. CDR3 coding DNA: TGTGCCAGCAGCGTGTCTCCACACACTGAAGCTTTCTTT. This encodes CASSVSPHTEAFF.

This clonotype appeared a few times. The chain links TRBV24-1 to TRBJ2-1, with TRBD2 as a possible D gene (5 bases). This CDR3 contains 18 residues. Germline V gives CDR1 KGHDR, CDR2 SFDVKD. The ends were cut back, 1 base at V and 0 bases at J, with 15 bases in the middle. CDR3: CATSDFPGMGSSYNEQFF. The CDR3 DNA reads as TGTGCCACCAGTGATTTCCCGGGGATGGGGAGCTCCTACAATGAGCAGTTCTTC.

V usage is TRBV5-6 and J usage is TRBJ2-5; the D call may be TRBD1 or TRBD2 (7 bases each). The germline V gene encodes CDR1 SGHDT and CDR2 YYEEEE. The CDR3 is 13 residues long. The ends were cut back, 4 bases at V and 11 bases at J, with 18 bases in the middle. This CDR3 is CASSLRGGPKQYF. CDR3 coding DNA: TGTGCCAGCAGCCTCAGGGGGGGGCCCAAGCAGTACTTC.

The V gene is TRBV10-1, the J gene TRBJ2-3, with 8 bases fitting TRBD2. From germline, CDR1 is WNHNN and CDR2 SYGVQD (reference sequence). V lost 2 bases and J lost 4; bases outside the gene matches: 2. The CDR3 runs 14 residues. The CDR3: CASSERGLADTQYF. In DNA, the CDR3 is TGCGCCAGCAGTGAGAGGGGACTAGCAGATACGCAGTATTTT.

This clonotype came up a few times. This chain connects TRBV3-1 to TRBJ1-2; tentatively, D is TRBD1 (6 bases). Germline V CDR1 and CDR2: LGHDT, YNNKEL (reference sequence). This CDR3 is 16 amino acids long. Trimming left V 4 bases short and J 2 bases short, with 17 bases between. CDR3 amino acids: CASSLGATQGNYGYTF. The CDR3 bases are TGTGCCAGCAGCCTGGGGGCGACACAAGGGAACTATGGCTACACCTTC.

This clonotype was found a few times. The chain carries TRBV27 and TRBJ2-1; TRBD2 agrees at 9 bases. Per the germline V gene, CDR1 is MNHEY and CDR2 is SMNVEV (reference sequence). The CDR3 has 17 amino acids. The V segment lost 4 bases and the J segment 4 bases; nucleotides outside the gene matches: 11. CDR3: CASSWDGASGVYNEQFF. CDR3 DNA sequence: TGTGCCAGCAGTTGGGACGGGGCTAGCGGGGTATACAATGAGCAGTTCTTC.

This clonotype occurred a few times. The chain joins TRBV12-3 or TRBV12-4 to TRBJ1-2; 7 nucleotides match TRBD1. J lost 5 bases, V lost 5 bases, and 8 bases had no gene match. The CDR3 runs 14 residues. DNA of the CDR3: TGTGCCAGCAGTCCGTCCGGGACAGCATATGGCTACACCTTC. It yields the protein CASSPSGTAYGYTF.

V and J are TRBV11-2 and TRBJ2-7; D may match TRBD1 or TRBD2 (5 bases each). Between the trimmed V and J ends, which lost 5 bases and 6 bases, there was a span of 14 bases. The CDR3 spans 13 residues. Germline CDR1 reads SGHAT; CDR2 reads FQNNGV. Written as DNA, the CDR3 is TGTGCCAGCAGCGATACGACGGGGCCCGAGCAGTACTTC. It translates to CASSDTTGPEQYF.

The chain uses TRBV2 and TRBJ2-7; 8 nucleotides agree with TRBD1. J was trimmed by 3 bases and V by 9 bases; bases with no gene match: 10. The CDR3 spans 14 residues. The germline CDR1 and CDR2 sequences are SNHLY and FYNNEI. Here the CDR3 reads CASGRTGFYYEQYF. CDR3 DNA: TGTGCCAGTGGAAGGACAGGGTTTTACTACGAGCAGTACTTC.

CDR3 sequence reads: CASSQDGLSGAFF. The DNA of the CDR3 is TGTGCCAGCAGCCAAGATGGGTTGAGTGGAGCTTTCTTT. The rearrangement joins TRBV3-1 to TRBJ1-1, with D unclear. Trimming stripped 0 bases from V and 10 bases from J, with 12 bases between. This CDR3 is 13 amino acids long. Germline lookup yields CDR1 LGHDT and CDR2 YNNKEL (reference sequence).

In this sample, this clonotype turned up a few times. The genes are TRBV20-1 and TRBJ1-2; TRBD1 aligns across 7 bases. The germline CDR1 and CDR2 sequences are DFQATT and SNEGSKA (reference sequence). Germline trimming cut 4 bases from V and 8 bases from J; bases unmatched to any gene: 13. This CDR3 comprises 14 residues. CDR3 nucleotide sequence: TGCAGTGCTACTGACGGCAGGGGGGTTTACGGCTACACCTTC. Protein: CSATDGRGVYGYTF.

This chain joins TRBV6-5 and TRBJ1-2; 8 bases match TRBD1. V lost 2 bases and J lost 2; bases outside the gene matches: 7. Germline CDR1 MNHEY, CDR2 SVGAGI. The length of the CDR3 is 16 residues. CDR3 in amino acids: CASSYSRDRPNYGYTF. The CDR3 nucleotides are TGTGCCAGCAGTTACAGCCGGGACAGGCCGAACTATGGCTACACCTTC.

The chain has TRBV5-4 and TRBJ2-3; 7 positions agree with TRBD2. Germline V gene lookup returns CDR1 SGHNT and CDR2 YYREEE (reference sequence). V trimming: 5 bases; J trimming: 2 bases; junction bases outside the gene matches: 5. The CDR3 is 14 residues long. In DNA form, the CDR3 reads TGTGCCAGCAGTCCTAGCGGATACACAGATACGCAGTATTTT. This translates into CASSPSGYTDTQYF.

The rearrangement links TRBV20-1 to TRBJ2-7; TRBD1 agrees at 7 bases. Per germline, CDR1 DFQATT and CDR2 SNEGSKA (reference sequence). CDR3 length: 15 residues. Trimming took 4 bases from V and 0 from J; bases not matched to a gene: 9. As DNA, the CDR3 is TGCAGTGCTACCTCTAAACAGGGGCCCTCCTACGAGCAGTACTTC. Residues: CSATSKQGPSYEQYF.

The V and J genes are TRBV6-1 and TRBJ1-1; D is undetermined. The ends were cut back, 8 bases at V and 13 bases at J, with 23 bases in the middle. CDR3 length: 13 amino acids. From germline, CDR1 is MNHNS and CDR2 SASEGT. CDR3 region: CASATTARADGFF. The CDR3 DNA follows: TGTGCCAGCGCCACTACGGCCCGGGCCGACGGTTTCTTT.

This sequence joins TRBV6-2 or TRBV6-3 and TRBJ2-3; TRBD2 agrees at 11 bases. This CDR3 spans 19 amino acids. Germline values: CDR1 MNHEY, CDR2 SVGEGT. Trimming cost V 0 bases and J 5 bases; bases outside gene matches: 13. The CDR3 nucleotides read TGTGCCAGCAGTTACTCCCACGATACTAGCGGGGGCTTTCAAGATACGCAGTATTTT. Translation gives CASSYSHDTSGGFQDTQYF.

V gene TRBV5-1 combines with J gene TRBJ2-4, with a tentative D call TRBD1 (5 bases). The V gene's germline CDR1 is SGHRS and CDR2 YFSETQ. This CDR3 is built from 14 residues. Trimming removed 0 bases at V and 1 base at J, with 5 bases between. CDR3 sequence: CASSLGQAKNIQYF. The CDR3 DNA follows: TGCGCCAGCAGCTTGGGACAGGCCAAAAACATTCAGTACTTC.